The source of this T cell receptor (beta chain) is a study of shared clonotypes between healthy human individuals (dated by TCRdb to 2019 to 2021). Concerning the study at large: A couple of women and three men aged 18 to 49 years were included in the cohort. Blood TCR repertoires of a handful of healthy adults were deeply sequenced to estimate repertoire size and the extent of clonotype sharing between individuals. Per donor, leukapheresis produced somewhere between about 0.85 and 9.5 billion PBMCs. Per donor, three plates each were used for CD4 naive and CD4 memory, two for CD8 naive, and one for CD8 memory. Different laboratories and diverse techniques were used to prepare libraries and sequence TCR repertoires, to increase sequencing depth and limit assay-specific biases.

The donors were healthy, HIV-negative adults with no recently reported acute infections or vaccinations. Only Caucasian adults living in Nashville, Tennessee, USA were represented among the donors. CD8 memory samples were composed of magnetically selected CD45RO+ cells combined with CCR7-negative CD45RA+ effector memory (TemRA) cells. After blood collection by leukapheresis, PBMCs were isolated using Ficoll-Histopaque density gradient centrifugation and then cryopreserved in the vapor phase of liquid nitrogen. Analytical flow cytometry was used to check the purity and quantity of every magnetically sorted T cell population. Genomic DNA was isolated from every sorted fraction and measured by UV absorbance on a Nanodrop 2000c. Comment on this clone: Its target antigen remains unknown. No base-level quality is on record; no much larger clone is a single base apart.

The paper's findings and limits, for the study overall: Sampling was limited to blood, and TCR repertoires in tissue likely differ from TCR repertoires in blood. Rarefaction of sorted-subset datasets indicated incomplete sequencing despite the large sequencing depth. Compared with non-shared clonotypes, clonotypes shared by all four sorted-subset donors had higher generation probabilities. When a handful of donors were compared, the shared fraction of clonotypes was around 5% for naive CD4, approximately 3.3% for naive CD8, 2.3% for memory CD4, and 0.4% for memory CD8. Pairwise subsampling indicated that sequencing depth was expected to affect the degree of clonotype sharing among donors. Naive subsets generally had larger estimated clonotype richness than memory subsets did. The genetic and exposure-history diversity represented was limited by the small number of donors.

V drops 5 bases and J drops 2 bases, leaving 10 bases in between. The germline V gene (reference sequence) provides CDR1 LNHDA and CDR2 SQIVND. The cysteine opens and the phenylalanine closes a CDR3 of 14 amino acids. The DNA shown is the 42-base CDR3, in frame from base 1. Using the deep immunoSEQ assay, multiplex PCR amplified TCR CDR3 regions from genomic DNA. Extracted genomic DNA from each cell subset was distributed evenly across all wells of several immunoSEQ 96-well plates, and each plate was treated as a replicate. For sorted subsets, about 0.2 ug genomic DNA, equal to tens of thousands of T cell genomes, was loaded into each replicate PCR. Purified libraries were measured with a Qubit 3.0 fluorometer, size-checked on a Bioanalyzer 2100, and measured again with the KAPA Library Quantification kit. Each immunoSEQ 96-well plate was sequenced on its own single-read 150-cycle Illumina NextSeq 550 flow cell. Per the original workflow: The immunoSEQ output contained only junctional sequences without quality scores, so filtering could not match that applied to full-length reads. To assign V/J genes and CDR3, sequences were annotated against IMGT germline references using PyIR, a Python wrapper for IgBLAST v1.9. Any read was removed if the V/J assignment was weak (E-value above 1e-6), the CDR3 was missing, or the read contained stop codons, out-of-frame junctions, or ambiguous translated residues. V3J clonotypes were defined by identical inferred V gene, J gene, and CDR3 amino acid sequence. To compute the percentage overlap between repertoires, the number of shared unique clonotypes was divided by the size of the smaller repertoire. Richness of each repertoire was evaluated using RTK rarefaction, the Chao1 estimator, and Recon v2.1 estimates of unobserved clonotypes. For all TCRbeta clonotypes obtained by the gDNA method from a handful of donors, generation probabilities were computed with OLGA. Held by TCRdb, this immuneACCESS table contains in-frame sequences only and omits some clones. Under half of the omission traces to an unresolved V gene where checked; the cause of the rest is unknown. V and J calls and clone size are those listed in that table; D and trimming were worked out from the DNA. The sample profile shows approximately 350,000 clones; just over 95% of them were found once. Approximately 0.3% of the sample belongs to the ten largest clones.

The sequenced sample was memory CD8+ T cells sorted from blood. Reading the label with the study, this specimen's cell subset or site is: CD45RO+ cells pooled with CCR7-negative TemRA cells. The chain is encoded by TRBV19 joined to TRBJ2-1; the D gene is perhaps TRBD2, from 6 matching bases. The sequence was obtained from a young man in good health. The bases are TGTGCCAGTAGTTCGGGGGAGGCCTACAATGAGCAGTTCTTC. Translated, it gives CASSSGEAYNEQFF.